This TCR beta chain was sequenced for a study of CD8+CD57+ T cells in acquired aplastic anemia (dated by TCRdb to the late 2010s). Broadly, across the study: DNA extracted from sorted CD4+ and CD8+ cells had a mean of 3.2 ug, with a range of about 0.19 to 30 ug. Mean read counts for healthy donor samples were some 10 million for CD4+ cells and roughly 12 million for CD8+ cells.

Reading from cysteine to phenylalanine, the CDR3 counts 17 amino acids. Left in the record is the CDR3 DNA by itself, 51 bases read in frame from the first base. Taken from the germline V gene (reference sequence), the CDR1 and CDR2 loops are DFQATT and SNEGSKA. V is pruned by 6 bases and J by 4 bases, leaving 15 bases of the junction without a gene match. Beyond this particular receptor, the publication reports: Roughly 29 CD8+ CDR3 sequences were found in both patients and controls but appeared to be highly expressed in patients and within the immunodominant clones of the patients. Patients and healthy controls showed no significant difference in CD8+ Simpson's diversity (P=0.060).

In the study, sorted CD4+ and CD8+ blood T cells from patients with severe aplastic anemia and from healthy subjects underwent deep sequencing of TCR repertoires. Ficoll-Paque density gradient centrifugation was used to isolate peripheral blood mononuclear cells. CD4+ and CD8+ T cells were sorted by FACS or magnetic beads before DNA extraction. TCR beta VDJ combination and CDR3 sequence profiling used genomic DNA as the template. An Illumina HiSeq 2000 was used for TCR repertoire sequencing. The paper's data handling went like this. Repertoire assessment relied on Simpson's diversity index, CDR3 size and DJ length profiles, and TRBV/TRBJ rearrangement plots. Whichever DNA sequence was most abundant in the deep sequencing data was defined as the immunodominant clone. CDR3 amino acid sequences were checked for sharing across subjects and were also compared against the VDJdb database and published repertoires. The public reads were reanalyzed by TCRdb: fastp trimming at Q25, MiXCR alignment, in-frame beta chains only. Duplicate CDR3 protein sequences are folded into a single record with the most common DNA and genes. The V and J calls and clone size come from TCRdb's table, not from the authors' own analysis. The sample includes roughly 63,000 distinct CDR3 sequences, with around half observed a single time. The ten largest clones take up roughly 8% of the sample.

About this clonotype itself: What antigen it recognizes has not been identified. No much larger clonotype is one base removed from it; base qualities were not supplied.

Sequencing was performed on sorted CD4+, CD8+, or CD8+CD57+ T cells (not recorded which) from PBMCs. The clonotype comes from a human donor in good health, serving as a control. Recombination linked TRBV20-1 to TRBJ2-1, with 10 bases in between that match TRBD2. The nucleotide sequence reads as follows: TGCAGTGCGGATAGGCCCCATACTAGCGGGGTATACAATGAGCAGTTCTTC. Translated, this is CSADRPHTSGVYNEQFF.